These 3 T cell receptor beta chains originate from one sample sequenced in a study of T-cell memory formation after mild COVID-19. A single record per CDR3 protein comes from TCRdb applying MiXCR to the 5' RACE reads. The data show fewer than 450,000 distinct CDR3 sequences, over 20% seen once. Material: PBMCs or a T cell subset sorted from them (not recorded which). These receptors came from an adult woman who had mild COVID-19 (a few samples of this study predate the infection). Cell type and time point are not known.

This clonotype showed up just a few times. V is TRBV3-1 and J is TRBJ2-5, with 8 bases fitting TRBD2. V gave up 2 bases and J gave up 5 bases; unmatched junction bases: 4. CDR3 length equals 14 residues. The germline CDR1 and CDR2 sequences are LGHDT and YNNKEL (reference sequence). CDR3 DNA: TGTGCCAGCAGCCAAACGGGGGGGCGTGAGACCCAGTACTTC. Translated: CASSQTGGRETQYF.

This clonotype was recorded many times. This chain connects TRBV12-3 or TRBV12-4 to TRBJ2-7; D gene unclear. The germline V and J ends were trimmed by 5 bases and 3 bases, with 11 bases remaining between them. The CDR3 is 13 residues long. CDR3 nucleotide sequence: TGTGCCAGCAGTAACGGAGAGTACTACGAGCAGTACTTC. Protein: CASSNGEYYEQYF.

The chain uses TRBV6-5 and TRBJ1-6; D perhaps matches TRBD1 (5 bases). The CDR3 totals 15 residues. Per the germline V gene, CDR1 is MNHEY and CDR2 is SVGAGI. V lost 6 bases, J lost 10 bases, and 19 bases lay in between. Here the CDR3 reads CASRDLWDGGSPLHF. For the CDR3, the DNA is TGTGCCAGCAGGGACCTATGGGATGGGGGATCACCCCTCCACTTT.